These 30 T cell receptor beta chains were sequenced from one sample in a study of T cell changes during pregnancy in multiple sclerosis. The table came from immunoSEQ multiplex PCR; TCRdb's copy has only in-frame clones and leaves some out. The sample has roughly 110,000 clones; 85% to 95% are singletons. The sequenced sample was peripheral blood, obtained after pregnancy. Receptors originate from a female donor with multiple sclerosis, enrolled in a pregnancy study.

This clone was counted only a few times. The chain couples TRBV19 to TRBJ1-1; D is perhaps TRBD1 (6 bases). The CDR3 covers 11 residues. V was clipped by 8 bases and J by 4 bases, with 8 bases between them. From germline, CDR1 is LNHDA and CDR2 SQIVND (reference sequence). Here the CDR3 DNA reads TGTGCCAGTGAGGGGGTCACTGAAGCTTTCTTT. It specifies CASEGVTEAFF.

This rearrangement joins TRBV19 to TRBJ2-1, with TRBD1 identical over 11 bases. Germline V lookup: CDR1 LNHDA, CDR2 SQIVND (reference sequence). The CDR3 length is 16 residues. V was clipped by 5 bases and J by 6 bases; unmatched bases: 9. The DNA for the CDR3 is TGTGCCAGTAGTCCTTGGTCCGGGACAGGGGGCAATGAGCAGTTCTTC. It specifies CASSPWSGTGGNEQFF. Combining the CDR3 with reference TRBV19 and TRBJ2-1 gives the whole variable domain DGGITQSPKYLFRKEGQNVTLSCEQNLNHDAMYWYRQDPGQGLRLIYYSQIVNDFQKGDIAEGYSVSREKKESFPLTVTSAQKNPTAFYLCASSPWSGTGGNEQFFGPGTRLTVL.

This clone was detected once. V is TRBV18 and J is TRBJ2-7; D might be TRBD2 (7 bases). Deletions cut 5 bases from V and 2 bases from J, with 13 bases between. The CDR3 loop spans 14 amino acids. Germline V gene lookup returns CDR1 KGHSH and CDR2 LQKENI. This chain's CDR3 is CASSGAGGPYEQYF. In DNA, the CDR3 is TGTGCCAGCTCAGGCGCCGGGGGGCCCTACGAGCAGTACTTC.

CDR3 nucleotide sequence: TGTGCCAGCAGTGACGGGCTAGCGGCGTCCAATGAGCAGTTCTTC. This translates into CASSDGLAASNEQFF. This chain links TRBV6-4 with TRBJ2-1, with 7 bases that match TRBD2. Germline CDR1 and CDR2: MRHNA and SNTAGT. V was clipped by 2 bases and J by 6 bases; unmatched bases: 7. The CDR3 covers 15 residues.

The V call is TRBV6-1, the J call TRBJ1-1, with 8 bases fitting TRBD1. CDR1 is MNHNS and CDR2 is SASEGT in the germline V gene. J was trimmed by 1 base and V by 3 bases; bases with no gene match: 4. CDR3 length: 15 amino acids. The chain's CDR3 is CASSERQGTNTEAFF. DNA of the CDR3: TGTGCCAGCAGTGAGCGACAGGGGACGAACACTGAAGCTTTCTTT.

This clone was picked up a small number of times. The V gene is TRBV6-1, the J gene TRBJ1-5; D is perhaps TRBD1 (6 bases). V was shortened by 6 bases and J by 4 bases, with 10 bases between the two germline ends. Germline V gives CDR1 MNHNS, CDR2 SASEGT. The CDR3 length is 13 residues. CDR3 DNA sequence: TGTGCCAGCAGAACAGGGCCAAATCAGCCCCAGCATTTT. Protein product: CASRTGPNQPQHF.

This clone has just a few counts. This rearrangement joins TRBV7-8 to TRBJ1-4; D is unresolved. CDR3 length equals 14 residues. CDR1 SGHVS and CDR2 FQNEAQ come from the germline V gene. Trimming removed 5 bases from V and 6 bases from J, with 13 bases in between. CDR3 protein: CASSTTRGDEKLFF. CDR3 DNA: TGTGCCAGCAGCACAACCCGGGGAGATGAAAAACTGTTTTTT.

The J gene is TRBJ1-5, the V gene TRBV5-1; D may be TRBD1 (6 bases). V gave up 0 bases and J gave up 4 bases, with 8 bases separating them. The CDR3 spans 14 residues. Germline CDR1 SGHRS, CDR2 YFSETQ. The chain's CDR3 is CASSLGDRNQPQHF. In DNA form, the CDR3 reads TGCGCCAGCAGCTTGGGAGACAGGAATCAGCCCCAGCATTTT.

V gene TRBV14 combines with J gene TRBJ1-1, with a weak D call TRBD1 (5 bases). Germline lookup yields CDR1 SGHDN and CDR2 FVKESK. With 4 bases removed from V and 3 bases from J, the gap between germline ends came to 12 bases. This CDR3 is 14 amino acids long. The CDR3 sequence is CASSPRVGHTEAFF. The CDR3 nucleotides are TGTGCCAGCAGCCCCAGAGTGGGGCACACTGAAGCTTTCTTT.

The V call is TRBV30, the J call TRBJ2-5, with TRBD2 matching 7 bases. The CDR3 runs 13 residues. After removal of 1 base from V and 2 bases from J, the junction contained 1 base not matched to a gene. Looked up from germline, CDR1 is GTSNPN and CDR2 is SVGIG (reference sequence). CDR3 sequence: CAWSGGGQETQYF. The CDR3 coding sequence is TGTGCCTGGAGTGGGGGGGGGCAAGAGACCCAGTACTTC.

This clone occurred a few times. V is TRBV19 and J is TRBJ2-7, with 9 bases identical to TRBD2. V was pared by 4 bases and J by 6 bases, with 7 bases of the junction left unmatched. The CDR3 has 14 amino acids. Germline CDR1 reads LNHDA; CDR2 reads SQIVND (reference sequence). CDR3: CASSSLAGHVEQYF. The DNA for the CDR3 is TGTGCCAGTAGTAGCCTAGCGGGACACGTCGAGCAGTACTTC.

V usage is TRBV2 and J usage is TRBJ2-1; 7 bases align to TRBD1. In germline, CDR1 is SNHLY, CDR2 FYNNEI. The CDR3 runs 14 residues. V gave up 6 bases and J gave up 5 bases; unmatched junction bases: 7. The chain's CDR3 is CASSRDSPNNEQFF. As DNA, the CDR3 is TGTGCCAGCAGCCGGGACAGTCCCAACAATGAGCAGTTCTTC.

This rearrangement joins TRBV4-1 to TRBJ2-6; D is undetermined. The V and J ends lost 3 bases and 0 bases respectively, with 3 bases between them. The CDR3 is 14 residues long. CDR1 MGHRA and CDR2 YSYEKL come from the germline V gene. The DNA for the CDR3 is TGCGCCAGCAGCCATATCTCTGGGGCCAACGTCCTGACTTTC. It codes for CASSHISGANVLTF.

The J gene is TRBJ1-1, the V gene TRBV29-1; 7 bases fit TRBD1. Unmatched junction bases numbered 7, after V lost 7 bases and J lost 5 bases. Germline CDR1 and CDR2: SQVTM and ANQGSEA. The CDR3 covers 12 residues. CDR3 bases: TGCAGCGGGGACAGTGAGGGGACTGAAGCTTTCTTT. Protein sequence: CSGDSEGTEAFF.

CDR3 residues: CASSLDQGLMNTEAFF. The CDR3 DNA sequence: TGCGCCAGCAGCTTGGACCAGGGGCTCATGAACACTGAAGCTTTCTTT. The V and J genes are TRBV5-1 and TRBJ1-1; possible D gene TRBD1, 6 bases. The CDR3 extends over 16 amino acids. Germline CDR1 and CDR2: SGHRS and YFSETQ. The ends were cut back, 0 bases at V and 0 bases at J, with 12 bases in the middle.

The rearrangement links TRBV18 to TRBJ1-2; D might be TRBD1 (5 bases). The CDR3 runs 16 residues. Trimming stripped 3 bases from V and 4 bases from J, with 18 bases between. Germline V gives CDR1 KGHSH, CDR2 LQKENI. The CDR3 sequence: CASSPLPAGQGYGYTF. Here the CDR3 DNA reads TGTGCCAGCTCACCCCTACCTGCAGGGCAAGGCTATGGCTACACCTTC.

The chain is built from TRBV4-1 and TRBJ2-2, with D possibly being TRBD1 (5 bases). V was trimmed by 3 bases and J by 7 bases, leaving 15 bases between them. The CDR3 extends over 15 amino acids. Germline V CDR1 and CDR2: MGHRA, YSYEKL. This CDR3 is CASSQIFKGFGELFF. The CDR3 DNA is TGCGCCAGCAGCCAGATATTCAAGGGGTTCGGGGAGCTGTTTTTT.

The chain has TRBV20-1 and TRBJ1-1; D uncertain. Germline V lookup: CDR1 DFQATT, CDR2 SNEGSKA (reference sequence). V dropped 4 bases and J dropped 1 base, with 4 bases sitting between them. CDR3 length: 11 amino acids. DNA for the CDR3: TGCAGTGCTAAGCGGAACACTGAAGCTTTCTTT. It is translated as CSAKRNTEAFF.

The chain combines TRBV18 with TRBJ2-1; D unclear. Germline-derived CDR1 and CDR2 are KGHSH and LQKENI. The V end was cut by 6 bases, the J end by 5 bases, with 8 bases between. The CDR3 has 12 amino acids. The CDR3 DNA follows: TGTGCCAGCTCGCCCACAAACAATGAGCAGTTCTTC. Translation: CASSPTNNEQFF.

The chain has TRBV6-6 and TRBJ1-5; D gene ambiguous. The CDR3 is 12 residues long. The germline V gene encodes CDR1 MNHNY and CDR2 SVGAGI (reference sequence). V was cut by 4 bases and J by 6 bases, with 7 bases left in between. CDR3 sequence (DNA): TGTGCCAGCAGTTCCCATAGTCAGCCCCAGCATTTT. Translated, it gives CASSSHSQPQHF.

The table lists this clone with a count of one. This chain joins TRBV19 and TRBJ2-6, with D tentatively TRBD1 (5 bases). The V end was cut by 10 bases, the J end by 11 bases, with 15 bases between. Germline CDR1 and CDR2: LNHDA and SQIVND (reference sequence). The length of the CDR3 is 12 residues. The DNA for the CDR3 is TGTGCCACCCGAGCAGGGTCGGACGTCCTGACTTTC. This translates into CATRAGSDVLTF.

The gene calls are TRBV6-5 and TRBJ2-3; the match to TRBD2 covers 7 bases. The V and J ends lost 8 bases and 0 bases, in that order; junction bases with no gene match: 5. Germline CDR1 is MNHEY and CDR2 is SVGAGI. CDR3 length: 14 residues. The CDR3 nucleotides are TGTGCCAGCGGGAGGGGTTCTAGCACAGATACGCAGTATTTT. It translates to CASGRGSSTDTQYF.

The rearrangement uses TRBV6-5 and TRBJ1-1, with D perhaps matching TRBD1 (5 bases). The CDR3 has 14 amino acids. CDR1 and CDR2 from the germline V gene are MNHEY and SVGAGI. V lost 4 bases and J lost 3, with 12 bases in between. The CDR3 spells CASSFRQLDTEAFF. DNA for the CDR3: TGTGCCAGCAGTTTTAGACAGTTAGACACTGAAGCTTTCTTT.

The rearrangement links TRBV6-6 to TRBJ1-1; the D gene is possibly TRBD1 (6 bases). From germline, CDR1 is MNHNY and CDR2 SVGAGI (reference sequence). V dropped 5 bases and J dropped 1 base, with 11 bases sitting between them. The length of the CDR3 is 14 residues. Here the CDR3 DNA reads TGTGCCAGCAGTACTTTGACAGGGAACACTGAAGCTTTCTTT. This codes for CASSTLTGNTEAFF.

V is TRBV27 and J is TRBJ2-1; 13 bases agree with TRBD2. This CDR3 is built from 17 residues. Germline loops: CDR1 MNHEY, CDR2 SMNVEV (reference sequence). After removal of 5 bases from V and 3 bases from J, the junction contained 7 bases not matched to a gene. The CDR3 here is CASSELAGGPGYNEQFF. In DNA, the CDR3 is TGTGCCAGCAGTGAACTAGCGGGAGGGCCGGGCTACAATGAGCAGTTCTTC.

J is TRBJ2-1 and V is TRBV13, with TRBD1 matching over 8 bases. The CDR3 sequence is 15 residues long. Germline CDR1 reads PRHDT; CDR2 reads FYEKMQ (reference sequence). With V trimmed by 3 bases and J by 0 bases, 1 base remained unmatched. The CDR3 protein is CASSLDRVSYNEQFF. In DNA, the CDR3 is TGTGCCAGCAGCTTGGACAGGGTCTCCTACAATGAGCAGTTCTTC.

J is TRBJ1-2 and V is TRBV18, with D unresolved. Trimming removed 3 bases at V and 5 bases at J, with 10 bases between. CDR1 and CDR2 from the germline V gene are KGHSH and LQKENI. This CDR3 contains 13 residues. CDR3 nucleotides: TGTGCCAGCTCACCCCTGAGCGAATATGGCTACACCTTC. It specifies CASSPLSEYGYTF. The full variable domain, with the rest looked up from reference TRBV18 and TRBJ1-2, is NAGVMQNPRHLVRRRGQEARLRCSPMKGHSHVYWYRQLPEEGLKFMVYLQKENIIDESGMPKERFSAEFPKEGPSILRIQQVVRGDSAAYFCASSPLSEYGYTFGSGTRLTVV.

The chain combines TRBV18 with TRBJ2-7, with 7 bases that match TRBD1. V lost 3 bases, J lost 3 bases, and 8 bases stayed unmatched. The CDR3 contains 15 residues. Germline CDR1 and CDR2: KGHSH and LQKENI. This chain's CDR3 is CASSPTGREGYEQYF. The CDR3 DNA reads TGTGCCAGCTCACCGACAGGGAGAGAGGGCTACGAGCAGTACTTC.

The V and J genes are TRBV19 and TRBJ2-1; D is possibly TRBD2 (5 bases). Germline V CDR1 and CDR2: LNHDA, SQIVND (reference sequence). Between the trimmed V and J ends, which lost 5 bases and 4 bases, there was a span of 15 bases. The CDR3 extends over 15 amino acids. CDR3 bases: TGTGCCAGTAGTCCCGGAGCGGCCTCGTACAATGAGCAGTTCTTC. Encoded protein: CASSPGAASYNEQFF.

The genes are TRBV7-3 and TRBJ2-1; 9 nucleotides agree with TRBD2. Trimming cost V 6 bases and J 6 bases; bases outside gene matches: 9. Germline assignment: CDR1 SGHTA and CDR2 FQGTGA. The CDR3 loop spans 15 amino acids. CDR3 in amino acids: CASSRGLARLNEQFF. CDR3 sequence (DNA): TGTGCCAGCAGTAGAGGACTAGCGCGACTCAATGAGCAGTTCTTC.